This record covers a single TCR beta chain. Antigen specificity is unknown. This sample was taken from a study of OX40 agonist ivuxolimab in advanced cancers. Turning to the study itself: Ivuxolimab, an antibody that agonizes OX40 (CD134), was administered to the patients. Patients received ivuxolimab, an intravenous treatment, every 2 weeks at 0.01 to 10 mg/kg. Findings of the study overall: Clonal expansion was seen in CD4+ and CD8+ blood T cells by week 6 at 0.1 to 3.0 mg/kg.

Method: immunoSEQ multiplex PCR; TCRdb's copy keeps in-frame clones and lacks some. The sample includes 81,000 or so clones, about 88% seen only once; the top ten take approximately 0.43%. V was clipped by 5 bases and J by 3 bases; unmatched bases: 5. The germline CDR1 and CDR2 sequences are SNHLY and FYNNEI. This CDR3 spans 14 amino acids. This TCR came from an adult with an advanced solid tumor such as melanoma, head and neck, liver or kidney cancer. The sequencing used CD4+ or CD8+ T cells sorted from blood, collected in a trial of the OX40 agonist ivuxolimab. The V and J genes are TRBV2 and TRBJ2-5; 8 bases fit TRBD2. Written as DNA, the CDR3 is TGTGCCAGCAGTCCCGGGGGGGCCGAAGAGACCCAGTACTTC. Its translation is CASSPGGAEETQYF.